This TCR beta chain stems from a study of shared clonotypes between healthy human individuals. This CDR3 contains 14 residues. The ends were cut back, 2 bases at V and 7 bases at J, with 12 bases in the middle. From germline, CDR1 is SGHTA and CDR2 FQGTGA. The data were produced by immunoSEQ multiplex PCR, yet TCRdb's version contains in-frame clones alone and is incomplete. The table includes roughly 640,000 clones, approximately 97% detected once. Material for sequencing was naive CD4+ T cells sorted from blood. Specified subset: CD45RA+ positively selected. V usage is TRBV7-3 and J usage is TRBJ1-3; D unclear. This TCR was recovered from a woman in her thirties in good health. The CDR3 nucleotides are TGTGCCAGCAGCTTAGCAGCCCCATCGAACACCATATATTTT. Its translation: CASSLAAPSNTIYF.